The T cell receptor beta chain described here comes from a study of post-analysis software for immune sequencing data. This clonotype was picked up a small number of times. No antigen is known for it. cDNA libraries for TCR beta contained unique molecular identifiers. TCRdb re-called the PCR reads with MiXCR, one entry per CDR3 protein. The sample lists roughly 600,000 distinct CDR3 sequences; roughly 40% were seen once. CDR3 size: 15 residues. V shed 2 bases and J shed 4 bases, with 15 bases lying between them. Study-wide findings and caveats: TRBV5-6, TRBV5-1 and TRBV20-1 belonged to a set of roughly five TRBV segments that were more frequent in patients than controls.

J is TRBJ2-7 and V is TRBV12-3 or TRBV12-4; tentatively, D is TRBD2 (7 bases). The specimen sequenced was blood. The TCR sequence derives from a girl aged 10 to 17 with multiple sclerosis. CDR3 amino acids: CASSLPGGSFYEQYF. The DNA of the CDR3 is TGTGCCAGCAGTTTACCGGGGGGCTCGTTTTACGAGCAGTACTTC.